One and the same sample provided the 22 T cell receptor beta chains below, sequenced in a study of radiotherapy plus CTLA-4 blockade in lung cancer. Profiling relied on immunoSEQ multiplex PCR, and the TCRdb table lists in-frame clones only, not all of them. The table has about 45,000 clones, around 63% seen once. The sequencing used peripheral blood, collected from a patient treated with radiotherapy plus ipilimumab. The receptor source for this set is a human donor with non-small cell lung cancer who had a partial response to radiotherapy plus ipilimumab.

This chain links TRBV4-2 with TRBJ2-3; TRBD1 matches 8 bases. This CDR3 spans 16 amino acids. Germline V gives CDR1 LGHNA, CDR2 YNFKEQ. With V trimmed by 2 bases and J by 0 bases, 4 bases remained unmatched. The CDR3 DNA follows: TGTGCCAGCAGCCAATACAGGGGGTCGAGCACAGATACGCAGTATTTT. It encodes CASSQYRGSSTDTQYF.

This chain joins TRBV6-1 and TRBJ2-7, with D unresolved. V dropped 4 bases and J dropped 3 bases, with 4 bases sitting between them. This CDR3 has 11 residues. The germline CDR1 and CDR2 sequences are MNHNS and SASEGT. The CDR3 loop is CASSVLYEQYF. The CDR3, as DNA: TGTGCCAGCAGTGTACTCTACGAGCAGTACTTC.

This clone has only one observation. The chain is built from TRBV2 and TRBJ2-7, with TRBD1 as a possible D gene (6 bases). Trimming removed 10 bases at V and 0 bases at J, with 13 bases between. The CDR3 is 13 residues long. Germline V lookup: CDR1 SNHLY, CDR2 FYNNEI. The CDR3 is CAITRQDSYEQYF. CDR3 in DNA: TGTGCCATCACCCGACAGGACTCCTACGAGCAGTACTTC.

The chain combines TRBV19 with TRBJ1-1; D not resolved. The V and J ends lost 0 bases and 5 bases respectively, with 10 bases between them. Per germline, CDR1 LNHDA and CDR2 SQIVND (reference sequence). The CDR3 is 14 residues long. This chain's CDR3 is CASSIEGAGTEAFF. CDR3 sequence (DNA): TGTGCCAGTAGTATAGAGGGTGCGGGGACTGAAGCTTTCTTT.

This clone was observed many times. This rearrangement joins TRBV7-9 to TRBJ1-3; the match to TRBD1 covers 8 bases. V was clipped by 4 bases and J by 0 bases; unmatched bases: 11. Per germline, CDR1 SEHNR and CDR2 FQNEAQ (reference sequence). The CDR3 runs 18 residues. For the CDR3, the DNA is TGTGCCAGCAGCTCTGACAGGGGCGCCTGGGGCTCTGGAAACACCATATATTTT. Its translation is CASSSDRGAWGSGNTIYF.

The chain has TRBV11-2 and TRBJ2-2; TRBD1 agrees at 10 bases. The V segment lost 11 bases and the J segment 6 bases; nucleotides outside the gene matches: 9. The CDR3 is 14 residues long. Germline CDR1 reads SGHAT; CDR2 reads FQNNGV. CDR3 region: CAGRLTGGSGELFF. The CDR3 DNA is TGTGCCGGTCGGTTGACAGGGGGCTCCGGGGAGCTGTTTTTT.

This clone was counted a few times. V gene TRBV7-9 combines with J gene TRBJ1-5; maybe TRBD1 (5 bases). The V end was cut by 3 bases, the J end by 7 bases, with 19 bases between. The CDR3 contains 16 residues. Germline CDR1 is SEHNR and CDR2 is FQNEAQ (reference sequence). Here the CDR3 reads CASSLDPAGRLQPQHF. The DNA for the CDR3 is TGTGCCAGCAGCTTGGACCCGGCAGGGAGGCTCCAGCCCCAGCATTTT. The complete variable domain, with remaining parts taken from reference TRBV7-9 and TRBJ1-5, reads DTGVSQNPRHKITKRGQNVTFRCDPISEHNRLYWYRQTLGQGPEFLTYFQNEAQLEKSRLLSDRFSAERPKGSFSTLEIQRTEQGDSAMYLCASSLDPAGRLQPQHFGDGTRLSIL.

This chain joins TRBV7-3 and TRBJ2-5; weak D call: TRBD2 (5 bases). V lost 1 base to trimming and J lost 4 bases, with 10 bases between them. The germline gives CDR1 SGHTA, CDR2 FQGTGA. The CDR3 contains 14 residues. The CDR3 loop is CASSLRGFGETQYF. CDR3 DNA sequence: TGTGCCAGCAGCTTAAGAGGGTTCGGAGAGACCCAGTACTTC.

The rearrangement uses TRBV19 and TRBJ2-6, with 10 nucleotides matching TRBD1. This CDR3 is 18 amino acids long. Looked up from germline, CDR1 is LNHDA and CDR2 is SQIVND (reference sequence). V lost 0 bases to trimming and J lost 2 bases; unmatched junction nucleotides: 4. CDR3: CASSIEGQGTAGANVLTF. CDR3 nucleotide sequence: TGTGCCAGTAGTATAGAGGGACAGGGGACGGCTGGGGCCAACGTCCTGACTTTC.

The chain combines TRBV7-2 with TRBJ2-3; D gene uncertain. The CDR3 sequence is 12 residues long. Germline CDR1 and CDR2: SGHTA and FQGNSA. V was shortened by 0 bases and J by 7 bases, with 5 bases between the two germline ends. CDR3 coding DNA: TGTGCCAGCAGCTTAGCCTCGTATACGCAGTATTTT. Amino acids: CASSLASYTQYF.

This chain connects TRBV20-1 to TRBJ1-2; D gene unclear. V lost 0 bases, J lost 9 bases, and 8 bases lay in between. This CDR3 comprises 11 residues. Germline-derived CDR1 and CDR2 are DFQATT and SNEGSKA (reference sequence). DNA of the CDR3: TGCAGTGCTAGAGATTTACAACGCTACACCTTC. It yields the protein CSARDLQRYTF.

This chain joins TRBV5-1 and TRBJ2-1; 16 nucleotides line up with TRBD2. The CDR3 is 19 amino acids. V dropped 3 bases and J dropped 0; count of bases not matched to a gene: 6. CDR1 is SGHRS and CDR2 is YFSETQ in the germline V gene. CDR3: CASSSPGLAGGSSYNEQFF. CDR3 nucleotide sequence: TGCGCCAGCAGCTCCCCGGGACTAGCGGGAGGGAGCTCCTACAATGAGCAGTTCTTC.

This clone has just one count. V is TRBV29-1 and J is TRBJ2-4, with D maybe TRBD1 (7 bases). The CDR3 is made up of 14 amino acids. V lost 6 bases and J lost 3, with 15 bases in between. CDR1 is SQVTM and CDR2 is ANQGSEA in the germline V gene. In nucleotides, the CDR3 is TGCAGCGTGGGGGGCACAGGGGACAAAAACATTCAGTACTTC. This sequence encodes CSVGGTGDKNIQYF. Full variable domain (remainder filled in from reference TRBV29-1 and TRBJ2-4): SAVISQKPSRDICQRGTSLTIQCQVDSQVTMMFWYRQQPGQSLTLIATANQGSEATYESGFVIDKFPISRPNLTFSTLTVSNMSPEDSSIYLCSVGGTGDKNIQYFGAGTRLSVL.

V is TRBV18 and J is TRBJ2-5; 14 positions agree with TRBD2. The last part of the DNA fits TRBJ2-7 better; the J call may be wrong. CDR1 and CDR2 from the germline V gene are KGHSH and LQKENI. This CDR3 has 16 residues. The CDR3 sequence is CASSPPGLAGVYEQYF. The CDR3, as DNA: TGTGCCAGCTCACCACCGGGACTAGCGGGAGTGTACGAGCAGTACTTC.

The rearrangement joins TRBV2 to TRBJ2-7, with 7 bases that match TRBD1. CDR1 is SNHLY and CDR2 is FYNNEI in the germline V gene. The CDR3 is 14 residues long. V lost 5 bases to trimming and J lost 5 bases; unmatched junction nucleotides: 9. The CDR3 DNA reads TGTGCCAGCAGTAGGTGGTCAGGGGGTAACGAGCAGTACTTC. As protein: CASSRWSGGNEQYF.

This chain joins TRBV29-1 and TRBJ2-7; D call uncertain. The CDR3 consists of 12 residues. The germline V gene has CDR1 SQVTM and CDR2 ANQGSEA. V was pared by 4 bases and J by 3 bases, with 10 bases between. The CDR3 region is CSVASGLYEQYF. The CDR3 nucleotides read TGCAGCGTTGCGTCAGGTCTCTACGAGCAGTACTTC.

The genes are TRBV29-1 and TRBJ1-3; 7 bases line up with TRBD1. The V gene's germline CDR1 is SQVTM and CDR2 ANQGSEA. The CDR3 is 13 amino acids. Trimming took 7 bases from V and 4 from J; bases not matched to a gene: 7. This CDR3 reads CSARQGSGNTIYF. CDR3 bases: TGCAGCGCTAGACAGGGTTCCGGAAACACCATATATTTT.

This clone was recorded only once. The rearrangement links TRBV7-9 to TRBJ2-2, with D unclear. Trimming stripped 1 base from V and 4 bases from J, with 10 bases between. The germline gives CDR1 SEHNR, CDR2 FQNEAQ (reference sequence). The CDR3 is 15 amino acids. CDR3 region: CASSLGLASTGELFF. DNA for the CDR3: TGTGCCAGCAGCTTAGGCCTGGCCTCCACCGGGGAGCTGTTTTTT. Together with reference TRBV7-9 and TRBJ2-2, the CDR3 gives the full variable domain: DTGVSQNPRHKITKRGQNVTFRCDPISEHNRLYWYRQTLGQGPEFLTYFQNEAQLEKSRLLSDRFSAERPKGSFSTLEIQRTEQGDSAMYLCASSLGLASTGELFFGEGSRLTVL.

This clone was seen a few times. This chain connects TRBV5-6 to TRBJ2-1, with TRBD2 matching 11 bases. The CDR3 spans 19 residues. Germline V CDR1 and CDR2: SGHDT, YYEEEE. After removal of 0 bases from V and 6 bases from J, the junction contained 14 bases not matched to a gene. CDR3 nucleotides: TGTGCCAGCAGCTTGGAACAGGGAATTTGGGGGACTAGCGGCAATGAGCAGTTCTTC. The encoded protein is CASSLEQGIWGTSGNEQFF.

V gene TRBV7-9 combines with J gene TRBJ2-2; 8 bases line up with TRBD1. Unmatched junction bases numbered 4, after V lost 6 bases and J lost 7 bases. Germline loops: CDR1 SEHNR, CDR2 FQNEAQ (reference sequence). This CDR3 spans 13 amino acids. CDR3 region: CASREQGVGELFF. The CDR3 region has the DNA TGTGCCAGCAGAGAACAGGGGGTCGGGGAGCTGTTTTTT.

The chain employs TRBV7-9 and TRBJ2-2; D possibly corresponds to TRBD2 (5 bases). Germline V lookup: CDR1 SEHNR, CDR2 FQNEAQ (reference sequence). The V and J ends lost 8 bases and 4 bases respectively, with 11 bases between them. The CDR3 extends over 13 amino acids. The CDR3 sequence is CASGEGPTGELFF. The CDR3 DNA is TGTGCCAGCGGAGAGGGTCCCACCGGGGAGCTGTTTTTT.

The V gene is TRBV9, the J gene TRBJ2-2, with 9 bases lining up with TRBD2. The germline CDR1 and CDR2 sequences are SGDLS and YYNGEE. V gave up 1 base and J gave up 6 bases; unmatched junction bases: 7. This CDR3 spans 16 amino acids. This CDR3 is CASSVSPSGGSGELFF. In DNA, the CDR3 is TGTGCCAGCAGCGTAAGCCCCAGCGGGGGGTCCGGGGAGCTGTTTTTT.